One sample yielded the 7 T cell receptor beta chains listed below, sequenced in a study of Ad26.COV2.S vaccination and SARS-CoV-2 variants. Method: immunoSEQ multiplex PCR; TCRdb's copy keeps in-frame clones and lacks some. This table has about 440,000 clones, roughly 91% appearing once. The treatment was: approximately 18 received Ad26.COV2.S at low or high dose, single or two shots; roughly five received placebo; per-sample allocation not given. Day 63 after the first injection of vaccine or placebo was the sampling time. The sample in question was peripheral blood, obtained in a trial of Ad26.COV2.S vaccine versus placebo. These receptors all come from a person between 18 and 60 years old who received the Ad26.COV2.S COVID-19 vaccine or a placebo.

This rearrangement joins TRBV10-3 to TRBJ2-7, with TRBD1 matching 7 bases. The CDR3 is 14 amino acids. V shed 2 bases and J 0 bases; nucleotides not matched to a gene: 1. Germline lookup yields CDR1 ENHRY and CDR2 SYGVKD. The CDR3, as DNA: TGTGCCATCAGTGAGGGACAGGCCTCCTACGAGCAGTACTTC. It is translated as CAISEGQASYEQYF.

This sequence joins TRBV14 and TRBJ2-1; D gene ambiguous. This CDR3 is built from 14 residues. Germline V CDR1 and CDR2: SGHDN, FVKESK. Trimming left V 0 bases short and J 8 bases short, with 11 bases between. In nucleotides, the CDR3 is TGTGCCAGCAGCCAAGATCTGAAGCCCCATGAGCAGTTCTTC. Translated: CASSQDLKPHEQFF.

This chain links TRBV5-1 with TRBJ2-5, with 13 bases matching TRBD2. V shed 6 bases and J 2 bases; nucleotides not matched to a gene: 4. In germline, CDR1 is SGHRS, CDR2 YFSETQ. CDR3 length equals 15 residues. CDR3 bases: TGCGCCAGCACACGACTAGCGGGAGGACAAGAGACCCAGTACTTC. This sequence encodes CASTRLAGGQETQYF.

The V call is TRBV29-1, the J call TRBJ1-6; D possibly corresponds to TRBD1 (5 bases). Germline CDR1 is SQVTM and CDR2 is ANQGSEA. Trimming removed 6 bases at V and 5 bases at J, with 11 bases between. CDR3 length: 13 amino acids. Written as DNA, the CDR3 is TGCAGCGTCCGACAGACGGATAATTCACCCCTCCACTTT. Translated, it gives CSVRQTDNSPLHF.

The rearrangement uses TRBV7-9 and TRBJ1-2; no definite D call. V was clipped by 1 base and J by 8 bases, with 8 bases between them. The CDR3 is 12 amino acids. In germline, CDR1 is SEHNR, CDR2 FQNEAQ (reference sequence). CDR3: CASSLGPEGYTF. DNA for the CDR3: TGTGCCAGCAGCTTAGGCCCGGAGGGCTACACCTTC.

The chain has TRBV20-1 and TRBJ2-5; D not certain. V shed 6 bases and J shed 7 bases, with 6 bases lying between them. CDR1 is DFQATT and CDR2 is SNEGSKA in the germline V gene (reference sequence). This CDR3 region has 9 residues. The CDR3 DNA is TGCAGTGCCGGCGGGACCCAGTACTTC. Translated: CSAGGTQYF.

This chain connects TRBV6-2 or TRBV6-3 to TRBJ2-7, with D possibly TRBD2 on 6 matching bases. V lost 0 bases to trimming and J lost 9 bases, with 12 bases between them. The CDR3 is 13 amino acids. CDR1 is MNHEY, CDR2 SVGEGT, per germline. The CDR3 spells CASSYSVTSVQYF. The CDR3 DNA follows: TGTGCCAGCAGTTACTCCGTGACTAGTGTGCAGTACTTC.